Detailed here is one T cell receptor beta chain. What it recognizes is unknown. CDR1 is SQVTM and CDR2 is ANQGSEA in the germline V gene. With V trimmed by 4 bases and J by 8 bases, 7 bases remained unmatched. This CDR3 comprises 13 residues. This PCR relied on a set of 60 Vbeta primers and 13 Jbeta primers. The table came from immunoSEQ multiplex PCR; TCRdb's copy has only in-frame clones and leaves some out. The sample records 170,000 or so clones, about 80% being singletons. The data were taken from a study of cytomegalovirus exposure and HLA in healthy donors. Study-wide results and limits: Researchers counted roughly 150 TCR beta chains as cytomegalovirus-associated. HLA alleles were associated with 15,000 to 20,000 TCR beta sequences in a later analysis at 0.05 false discovery rate. Some highly shared sequence variants likely arose as a pipeline artifact.

The chain has TRBV29-1 and TRBJ1-2; 10 bases agree with TRBD1. Material for sequencing was PBMCs. The clonotype originates from a man younger than 45 in good health and CMV-seropositive. This chain's CDR3 is CSVATGGIWGYTF. The CDR3 coding sequence is TGCAGCGTTGCGACAGGGGGCATATGGGGCTACACCTTC.